This record covers a single T cell receptor (beta chain). Its antigen remains unidentified. It was with 60 Vbeta and 13 Jbeta primers that the PCR ran. This table comes from immunoSEQ multiplex PCR, and its TCRdb copy is limited to in-frame clones, with some not included. The table includes about 88,000 clones, roughly 79% detected once. The source of the sample is a study of cytomegalovirus exposure and HLA in healthy donors. Study-level results: Most of the CMV-associated TCR beta chains (in a later analysis) appeared to be HLA-restricted. Specificity for CMV antigens was confirmed in vitro for three of the CMV-associated chains. Common viral pathogens were later found to be apparently linked to several of the most significant clusters. Near-uniform donor sequencing depth was presumed by presence/absence analyses.

Germline V lookup: CDR1 MDHEN, CDR2 SYDVKM. The CDR3 extends over 15 amino acids. Trimming took 5 bases from V and 3 from J, leaving 17 bases between them. V usage is TRBV28 and J usage is TRBJ2-7; D might be TRBD1 (6 bases). The sequence came from a woman between 40 and 55 years old in good health and CMV-seronegative. Sequencing used PBMCs. The CDR3 here is CASSAPGRGDYEQYF. The CDR3, as DNA: TGTGCCAGCAGTGCCCCCGGCAGGGGCGACTACGAGCAGTACTTC. The whole variable domain, filled in from reference TRBV28 and TRBJ2-7, reads DVKVTQSSRYLVKRTGEKVFLECVQDMDHENMFWYRQDPGLGLRLIYFSYDVKMKEKGDIPEGYSVSREKKERFSLILESASTNQTSMYLCASSAPGRGDYEQYFGPGTRLTVT.